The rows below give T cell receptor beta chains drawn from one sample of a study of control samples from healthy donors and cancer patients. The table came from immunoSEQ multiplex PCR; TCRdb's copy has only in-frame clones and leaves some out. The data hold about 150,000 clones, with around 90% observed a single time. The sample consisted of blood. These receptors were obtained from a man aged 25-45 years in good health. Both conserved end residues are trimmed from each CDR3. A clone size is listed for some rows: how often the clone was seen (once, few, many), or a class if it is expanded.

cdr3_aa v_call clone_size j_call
ATSDVGWETQY TRBV24-1 - TRBJ2-5
ASSLNSPLH TRBV5-5 - TRBJ1-6
AIRGDGEKLF TRBV10-3 - TRBJ1-4
ASSRAGTGDQETQY TRBV5-4 - TRBJ2-5
ASSVGTSGRPLEQY TRBV5-4 - TRBJ2-7
AWSVGAATTYEQY TRBV30 - TRBJ2-7
ASSPAGVGGQPQH TRBV5-1 - TRBJ1-5
ASSPQWTGGYEQY TRBV7-2 - TRBJ2-7
ASSYVGGYGYT TRBV6-5 few TRBJ1-2
ASSQRGQGAFHEQF TRBV3-1/TRBV3-2 - TRBJ2-1
ASSSRTGGSYEQY TRBV7-8 - TRBJ2-7
ASSGQNYGYT TRBV19 - TRBJ1-2
ASSLVREAEAF TRBV7-9 - TRBJ1-1
ASSPEQADSGNTIY TRBV18 - TRBJ1-3
ASSPQSRDTEAF TRBV18 - TRBJ1-1
ATSDGSPGNTIY TRBV24-1 - TRBJ1-3
ASSYLGGRVETQY TRBV6-2/TRBV6-3 - TRBJ2-5
ATSLGGGRNEQF TRBV24-1 - TRBJ2-1
ASSFGRGGTDTQY TRBV5-6 - TRBJ2-3
ASSPPRLDITGELF TRBV6-2/TRBV6-3 few TRBJ2-2
ASSSDSNEKLF TRBV7-9 - TRBJ1-4
ASSAQGIYGYT TRBV2 - TRBJ1-2
ASSGQGALNSPLH TRBV4-2 once TRBJ1-6
ASNQGPLTGELF TRBV7-2 - TRBJ2-2
ASSLGPGNYEQY TRBV7-6 - TRBJ2-7
ASSDGGRLTQY TRBV5-6 - TRBJ2-3
ASSSGLAEPTYNEQF TRBV5-1 - TRBJ2-1
ARGGGSGNTIY TRBV6-5 - TRBJ1-3
ASSVVGTSGRKQF TRBV9 - TRBJ2-1